The sequence of this TCR beta chain was determined in a study of sequential checkpoint blockade in melanoma (dated by TCRdb to about 2019). About the investigation overall: Using 1:1 randomization, the trial assigned patients either to first-line nivolumab followed by ipilimumab (arm A) or to ipilimumab followed by nivolumab (arm B). Maintenance nivolumab was given following each of the two trial sequences. The investigation overall reported the following: Validation of the response-prediction model combining TCR metrics and mutation burden is needed in larger, independent patient cohorts.

In light of the paper, this sample's treatment or condition label describes: randomized to nivolumab then ipilimumab (arm A) or the reverse (arm B). None of the trial patients had been given prior DNA-damaging chemotherapy. Thawed PBMCs were sorted on a FACS Aria II flow cytometer to isolate live CD3+CD8+ cells negative for CD19 and CD56. Samples were obtained from patients with melanoma enrolled in CheckMate 064, a randomized, open-label phase II trial of sequential checkpoint blockade. Leukapheresis was used to collect peripheral blood mononuclear cells, which were then purified with Ficoll-Paque and frozen in human serum with about 10% DMSO. Purity of sorted blood CD3+CD8+ cells was verified at >95% immediately after sorting, followed by DNA extraction. In the case of this clone: This clone's antigen is unknown. Base qualities are missing; no much larger clone stands one base away.

The immunoSEQ Assay was used to immunosequence TCRbeta CDR3 regions from genomic DNA. Prior to high-throughput sequencing, genomic DNA was amplified by bias-controlled multiplex PCR. On the authors' methods: To quantify the absolute abundance of each unique TCRbeta CDR3 region, the sequences were collapsed and filtered. Clonality was defined as 1 minus Pielou's evenness and was calculated using productive rearrangements only. A previously published method was used to identify clones with significantly greater frequencies in on-treatment samples than in baseline samples. The clones in this table, taken by TCRdb from immuneACCESS, are in-frame only. Not every clone is retained; where verified, under half of the shortfall comes from an unresolved V gene, and the cause of the rest is unknown. The V and J calls and clone size come from that table; D and trimming were worked out from the DNA. The sample table shows thousands of clones, and 75% are seen once. Approximately 17% of the sample is in the top ten clones.

CDR1 and CDR2, looked up from the germline V gene (reference sequence), are LNHDA and SQIVND. The cysteine opens and the phenylalanine closes a CDR3 of 17 amino acids. Just CDR3 DNA is preserved here, 51 bases in frame from base 1. V lost 4 bases and J lost 3 bases; the stretch between them is 18 bases long. This TCR was sampled from a human donor with melanoma. Rearrangement joined TRBV19 to TRBJ2-2; TRBD2 is a possible D gene, resting on 6 matching bases. The material was CD8+ T cells sorted from blood (inferred from file names), obtained from a patient given nivolumab and ipilimumab in sequence. Here is the DNA: TGTGCCAGTAGTAAGGGACTCATCGACGTCGACACCGGGGAGCTGTTTTTT. Its coded protein is CASSKGLIDVDTGELFF. The full variable domain, with segments outside the CDR3 supplied by the reference TRBV19 and TRBJ2-2 proteins, appears as DGGITQSPKYLFRKEGQNVTLSCEQNLNHDAMYWYRQDPGQGLRLIYYSQIVNDFQKGDIAEGYSVSREKKESFPLTVTSAQKNPTAFYLCASSKGLIDVDTGELFFGEGSRLTVL.